This T cell receptor (beta chain) is from a study of technical replicates of blood from four donors. Using immunoSEQ multiplex PCR, the repertoire was profiled, and TCRdb retains in-frame clones only, with some absent. There are about 54,000 clones in the sample; 94% occur only once, and approximately 0.2% lies in the top ten. This clone is termed medium-sized. The sequenced sample consisted of T cells isolated from PBMCs. The sequence came from a human donor in good health.

CDR3 protein: CASSLEGRQGNYGYTF. The CDR3 nucleotides are TGTGCCAGCAGCTTAGAGGGTCGACAGGGGAACTATGGCTACACCTTC. This chain joins TRBV11-3 and TRBJ1-2; 8 nucleotides line up with TRBD1. V gave up 0 bases and J gave up 2 bases; unmatched junction bases: 5. The germline gives CDR1 SGHNT, CDR2 YENEEA. This CDR3 region has 16 residues.